Following are 15 T cell receptor beta chains from one sample sequenced in a study of identical twins. One entry per CDR3 protein results from TCRdb running MiXCR on the 5' RACE reads. The table lists about 1.7 million distinct CDR3 sequences, roughly 35% of them singletons. Sequenced sample: cord blood. The receptor source for this set is a newborn girl in good health.

The V call is TRBV20-1, the J call TRBJ1-5, with no clear D. From germline, CDR1 is DFQATT and CDR2 SNEGSKA (reference sequence). V gave up 4 bases and J gave up 0 bases, with 10 bases separating them. This CDR3 is 14 amino acids long. CDR3 region: CSANRGYSNQPQHF. The CDR3 nucleotides are TGCAGTGCTAACCGGGGTTATAGCAATCAGCCCCAGCATTTT.

V usage is TRBV11-1 and J usage is TRBJ2-5; the match to TRBD2 covers 11 bases. The germline V gene encodes CDR1 SGHAT and CDR2 FQDESV (reference sequence). CDR3 length equals 15 residues. V was pared by 5 bases and J by 5 bases, with 7 bases of the junction left unmatched. The CDR3 region has the DNA TGTGCCAGCAGCCATTTTACTAGCGGGGGTGAGACCCAGTACTTC. Translating gives CASSHFTSGGETQYF.

The chain is built from TRBV19 and TRBJ1-5, with 12 bases matching TRBD1. The CDR3 totals 16 residues. CDR1 is LNHDA, CDR2 SQIVND, per germline (reference sequence). The V and J ends lost 5 bases and 5 bases, in that order; junction bases with no gene match: 7. CDR3: CASSALGTGGYQPQHF. The CDR3 DNA is TGTGCCAGTAGTGCCCTCGGGACAGGGGGCTATCAGCCCCAGCATTTT.

This clonotype was observed at least ten times. This chain joins TRBV9 and TRBJ2-7, with 10 bases that match TRBD2. The CDR3 extends over 15 amino acids. The J segment lost 8 bases and the V segment lost 0 bases, leaving 8 bases of the junction unmatched. Per germline, CDR1 SGDLS and CDR2 YYNGEE. The CDR3 here is CASSVVAGGLYQQYF. The DNA of the CDR3 is TGTGCCAGCAGCGTAGTAGCGGGGGGCTTATACCAGCAGTACTTC.

This clonotype was seen a handful of times. The chain combines TRBV20-1 with TRBJ2-1, with no clear D. The ends were cut back, 0 bases at V and 9 bases at J, with 6 bases in the middle. Germline values: CDR1 DFQATT, CDR2 SNEGSKA (reference sequence). The CDR3 spans 11 residues. CDR3 residues: CSARDEPEQFF. The CDR3 DNA follows: TGCAGTGCTAGAGATGAACCTGAGCAGTTCTTC.

This clonotype was recorded a few times. This sequence joins TRBV19 and TRBJ1-2; possibly TRBD1 for D (6 bases). With 7 bases removed from V and 3 bases from J, the gap between germline ends came to 21 bases. The CDR3 runs 16 residues. CDR1 is LNHDA, CDR2 SQIVND, per germline (reference sequence). Here the CDR3 DNA reads TGTGCCAGTATGGGACTACACAGGGATGGCGACTATGGCTACACCTTC. This encodes CASMGLHRDGDYGYTF. Supplemented by reference TRBV19 and TRBJ1-2, the full variable domain reads DGGITQSPKYLFRKEGQNVTLSCEQNLNHDAMYWYRQDPGQGLRLIYYSQIVNDFQKGDIAEGYSVSREKKESFPLTVTSAQKNPTAFYLCASMGLHRDGDYGYTFGSGTRLTVV.

This clonotype was counted only a few times. The genes are TRBV29-1 and TRBJ1-2, with D perhaps TRBD1 (5 bases). Germline V gene lookup returns CDR1 SQVTM and CDR2 ANQGSEA. V was shortened by 4 bases and J by 6 bases, with 18 bases between the two germline ends. This CDR3 has 14 residues. Here the CDR3 reads CSVAPRQLTHGYTF. The CDR3 region has the DNA TGCAGCGTTGCTCCGAGACAGCTGACGCATGGCTACACCTTC. The entire variable domain, with the rest obtained from reference TRBV29-1 and TRBJ1-2, is as follows: SAVISQKPSRDICQRGTSLTIQCQVDSQVTMMFWYRQQPGQSLTLIATANQGSEATYESGFVIDKFPISRPNLTFSTLTVSNMSPEDSSIYLCSVAPRQLTHGYTFGSGTRLTVV.

V and J are TRBV6-2 or TRBV6-3 and TRBJ2-3, with 10 bases lining up with TRBD2. Trimming at V came to 7 bases and at J to 1 base, leaving 8 bases not matched to a gene. The CDR3 covers 16 residues. From germline, CDR1 is MNHEY and CDR2 SVGEGT. Here the CDR3 DNA reads TGTGCCAGCAACCCTAGACTAGCGGGCGGCACAGATACGCAGTATTTT. Its translation: CASNPRLAGGTDTQYF.

This clonotype was observed a few times. The rearrangement uses TRBV29-1 and TRBJ1-2; no clear D gene. Per the germline V gene, CDR1 is SQVTM and CDR2 is ANQGSEA. Trimming took off 3 bases at V and 7 bases at J, with 9 bases between the two ends. This CDR3 comprises 11 residues. The CDR3 DNA sequence: TGCAGCGTTGATATGGTTAGTGGCTACACCTTC. Its translation is CSVDMVSGYTF.

CDR3: CASSLVGHPYNEQFF. In nucleotides, the CDR3 is TGTGCCAGCAGCTTAGTAGGGCACCCTTACAATGAGCAGTTCTTC. The rearrangement joins TRBV7-9 to TRBJ2-1, with unresolved D. The germline V gene encodes CDR1 SEHNR and CDR2 FQNEAQ (reference sequence). The V gene lost 1 base and the J gene lost 4 bases, with 11 bases spanning the gap. The CDR3 spans 15 residues.

In its sample, this clonotype was seen many times. Sequence at one end of the junction differs from germline and may be a read error. This chain uses TRBV5-1 with TRBJ2-1; D not certain. Germline V CDR1 and CDR2: SGHRS, YFSETQ. There are 12 residues in the CDR3. CDR3 DNA: TGTGCCAGCAGTGACTCCTACAATGAGCAGTTCTTC. The encoded protein is CASSDSYNEQFF.

This clonotype occurred a few times. V and J are TRBV7-2 and TRBJ2-7; 10 bases align to TRBD1. Germline values: CDR1 SGHTA, CDR2 FQGNSA. This CDR3 is built from 16 residues. The junction had 10 bases not matched to a gene; V was cut back by 5 bases and J by 3 bases. CDR3 coding DNA: TGTGCCAGCAGCACACACCCGGGACAGGGGAGCTACGAGCAGTACTTC. This translates into CASSTHPGQGSYEQYF.

This clonotype was picked up a small number of times. The chain has TRBV5-6 and TRBJ2-1; tentatively, D is TRBD1 (6 bases). V was clipped by 4 bases and J by 8 bases, with 10 bases between them. The CDR3 covers 12 residues. Germline values: CDR1 SGHDT, CDR2 YYEEEE. The CDR3 nucleotides read TGTGCCAGCAGCCGTACAGGGTATGAGCAGTTCTTC. Protein product: CASSRTGYEQFF.

This chain links TRBV2 with TRBJ2-1, with 8 bases fitting TRBD1. Per the germline V gene, CDR1 is SNHLY and CDR2 is FYNNEI. The CDR3 spans 16 residues. The V gene end was trimmed by 6 bases and the J gene end by 4 bases; junction bases not matched to a gene: 11. The CDR3 coding sequence is TGTGCCAGCAGCCCCATGGGGGACAGGCTTTACAATGAGCAGTTCTTC. This sequence encodes CASSPMGDRLYNEQFF.

This chain uses TRBV6-5 with TRBJ1-2; D gene uncertain. CDR1 MNHEY and CDR2 SVGAGI come from the germline V gene. Trimming left V 2 bases short and J 4 bases short, with 11 bases between. The CDR3 is made up of 14 amino acids. CDR3 bases: TGTGCCAGCAGTTACGTCGCGGGATCCTATGGCTACACCTTC. It translates to CASSYVAGSYGYTF.